A selection of T cell receptor beta chains follows, all from one sample in a study of blood T cell repertoires in COVID-19. Clones were read by immunoSEQ multiplex PCR, and TCRdb kept only the in-frame ones, dropping some. Altogether approximately 490,000 clones are present, roughly nine tenths being singletons, with the ten largest covering approximately 8%. The sequencing sample was made of PBMCs or T cells enriched from blood (not recorded which). These receptors all stem from a woman aged 60-75 years who had recovered from COVID-19. Each CDR3 is given with its conserved first and last residue. The D gene is left open where the match is weak. Rows may omit the clone size; those that give it use once, few, many or a size class.

j_call v_call d_call clone_size cdr3_aa cdr3_nt
TRBJ1-2 TRBV14 NA NA CASIGGIYSGYGYTF TGTGCCAGCATCGGGGGTATATACTCGGGGTATGGCTACACCTTC
TRBJ1-5 TRBV12-3/TRBV12-4 NA NA CASSLRQNQPQHF TGTGCCAGCAGTTTACGACAGAATCAGCCCCAGCATTTT
TRBJ1-1 TRBV7-2 NA NA CASSLRGGGTEAFF TGTGCCAGCAGCTTAAGAGGGGGTGGAACTGAAGCTTTCTTT
TRBJ1-2 TRBV7-2 TRBD1 NA CASSSGTAHYGYTF TGTGCCAGCAGCTCGGGGACAGCCCACTATGGCTACACCTTC
TRBJ2-1 TRBV24-1 TRBD2 NA CATSDSPNGGGYNEQFF TGTGCCACCAGTGATTCCCCCAACGGCGGGGGGTACAATGAGCAGTTCTTC
TRBJ2-1 TRBV5-1 NA few CASSLVAGSGLNEQFF TGCGCCAGCAGCTTGGTTGCCGGGTCGGGTCTCAATGAGCAGTTCTTC
TRBJ1-1 TRBV12-5 TRBD1 NA CASGLGTERPEAFF TGTGCTAGTGGTCTAGGGACAGAGCGGCCTGAAGCTTTCTTT
TRBJ2-3 TRBV3-1/TRBV3-2 TRBD2 NA CASSRLAGGPDTQYF TGTGCCAGCAGCCGTCTAGCGGGGGGACCAGATACGCAGTATTTT
TRBJ2-2 TRBV4-2 NA NA CASSQSKVGAGELFF TGTGCCAGCAGCCAGTCGAAGGTCGGGGCCGGGGAGCTGTTTTTT
TRBJ2-3 TRBV19 TRBD2 NA CASSIRSRLAGGPGDTQYF TGTGCCAGTAGTATAAGGTCGCGTCTAGCGGGGGGGCCAGGGGATACGCAGTATTTT
TRBJ2-2 TRBV24-1 NA NA CATSVGLTGELFF TGTGCCACCAGTGTCGGACTTACCGGGGAGCTGTTTTTT
TRBJ1-1 TRBV10-2 TRBD1 once CASSAGTGGGNTEAFF TGCGCCAGCAGTGCCGGGACAGGGGGCGGGAACACTGAAGCTTTCTTT
TRBJ2-4 TRBV21-1 NA NA CASSSLAGGPEKNIQYF TGTGCCAGCAGCAGCCTAGCGGGGGGGCCGGAAAAAAACATTCAGTACTTC
TRBJ2-5 TRBV11-2 TRBD2 once CASSPSGGARETQYF TGTGCCAGCAGCCCTAGCGGGGGGGCTCGAGAGACCCAGTACTTC
TRBJ1-2 TRBV19 NA NA CASSTPQGYYGYTF TGTGCCAGTAGTACCCCTCAGGGGTACTATGGCTACACCTTC
TRBJ1-2 TRBV6-1 NA NA CASSEEWLYRGIVNYGYTF TGTGCCAGCAGTGAAGAATGGCTTTATAGGGGGATTGTCAACTATGGCTACACCTTC
TRBJ2-3 TRBV27 TRBD2 NA CASSLGGTSFDTQYF TGTGCCAGCAGTTTAGGAGGGACTAGCTTCGATACGCAGTATTTT
TRBJ2-2 TRBV4-1 NA NA CASSQVVLPGELFF TGCGCCAGCAGCCAAGTCGTCCTCCCCGGGGAGCTGTTTTTT
TRBJ2-1 TRBV10-3 TRBD2 NA CAISLGLAGDEQFF TGTGCCATCAGCCTTGGACTAGCGGGGGATGAGCAGTTCTTC
TRBJ1-2 TRBV7-8 TRBD1 NA CASSPGTGRPTF TGTGCCAGCAGCCCCGGGACAGGGCGGCCTACCTTC
TRBJ1-2 TRBV9 TRBD1 NA CASSRTGVDGYTF TGTGCCAGTTCCAGGACAGGGGTCGATGGCTACACCTTC
TRBJ1-4 TRBV5-1 NA NA CASSFGGAGEKLFF TGCGCCAGCAGCTTTGGGGGGGCAGGAGAAAAACTGTTTTTT
TRBJ1-4 TRBV5-1 TRBD1 NA CASSLSSTGGHEKLFF TGCGCCAGCAGCCTATCCTCGACAGGGGGTCATGAAAAACTGTTTTTT
TRBJ2-3 TRBV29-1 NA NA CSVEGEATDTQYF TGCAGCGTTGAGGGGGAGGCCACGGATACGCAGTATTTT